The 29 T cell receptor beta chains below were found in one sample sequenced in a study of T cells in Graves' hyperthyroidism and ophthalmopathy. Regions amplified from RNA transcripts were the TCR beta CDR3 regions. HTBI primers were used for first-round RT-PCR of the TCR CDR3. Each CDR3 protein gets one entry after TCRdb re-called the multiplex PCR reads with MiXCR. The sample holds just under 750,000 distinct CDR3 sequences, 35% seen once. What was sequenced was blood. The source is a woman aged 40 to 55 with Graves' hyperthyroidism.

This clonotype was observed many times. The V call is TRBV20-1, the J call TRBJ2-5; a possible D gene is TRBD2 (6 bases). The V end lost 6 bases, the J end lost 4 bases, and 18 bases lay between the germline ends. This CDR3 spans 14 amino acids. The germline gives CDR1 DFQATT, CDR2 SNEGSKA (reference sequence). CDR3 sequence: CSAQSEIGGETQYF. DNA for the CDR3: TGCAGTGCACAATCGGAGATCGGGGGAGAGACCCAGTACTTC.

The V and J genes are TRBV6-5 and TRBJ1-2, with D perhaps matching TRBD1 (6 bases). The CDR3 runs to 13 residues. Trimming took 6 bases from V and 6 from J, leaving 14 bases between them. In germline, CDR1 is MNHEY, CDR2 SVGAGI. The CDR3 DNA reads TGTGCCAGCAGACCACAGGGATCGGATGGCTACACCTTC. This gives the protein CASRPQGSDGYTF.

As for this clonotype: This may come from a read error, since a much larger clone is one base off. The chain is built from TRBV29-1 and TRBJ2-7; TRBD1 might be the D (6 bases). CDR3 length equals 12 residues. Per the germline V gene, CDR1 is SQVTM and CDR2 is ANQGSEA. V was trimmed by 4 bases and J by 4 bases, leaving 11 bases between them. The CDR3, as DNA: TGCAGCGTTGTGGGGGCTGAGTACGAGCAGTACTTC. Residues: CSVVGAEYEQYF.

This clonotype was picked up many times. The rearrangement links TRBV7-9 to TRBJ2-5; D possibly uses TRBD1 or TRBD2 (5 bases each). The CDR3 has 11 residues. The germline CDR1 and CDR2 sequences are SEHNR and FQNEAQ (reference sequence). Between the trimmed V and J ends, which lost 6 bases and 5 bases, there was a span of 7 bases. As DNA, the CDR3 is TGTGCCAGCAGGGGGACGGAGACCCAGTACTTC. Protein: CASRGTETQYF.

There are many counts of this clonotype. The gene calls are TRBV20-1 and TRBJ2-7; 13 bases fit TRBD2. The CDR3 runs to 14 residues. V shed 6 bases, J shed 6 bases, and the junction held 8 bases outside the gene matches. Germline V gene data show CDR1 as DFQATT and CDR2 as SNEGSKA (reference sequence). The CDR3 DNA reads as TGCAGTGCGCCGGGACTAGCGGGAAGGGTCGAGCAGTACTTC. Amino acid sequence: CSAPGLAGRVEQYF.

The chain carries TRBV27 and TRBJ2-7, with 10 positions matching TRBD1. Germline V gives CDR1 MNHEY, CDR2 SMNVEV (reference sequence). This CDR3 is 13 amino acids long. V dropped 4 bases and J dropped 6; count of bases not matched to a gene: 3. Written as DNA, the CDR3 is TGTGCCAGCAGTTGGGACAGGGGTGGCGAGCAGTACTTC. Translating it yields CASSWDRGGEQYF.

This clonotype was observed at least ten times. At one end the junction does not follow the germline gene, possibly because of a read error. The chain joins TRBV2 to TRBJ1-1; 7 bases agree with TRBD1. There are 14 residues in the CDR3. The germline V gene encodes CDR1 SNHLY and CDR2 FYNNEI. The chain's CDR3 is CASTETGANTEVFF. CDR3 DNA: TGTGCCAGCACCGAAACAGGGGCGAACACTGAAGTTTTCTTT.

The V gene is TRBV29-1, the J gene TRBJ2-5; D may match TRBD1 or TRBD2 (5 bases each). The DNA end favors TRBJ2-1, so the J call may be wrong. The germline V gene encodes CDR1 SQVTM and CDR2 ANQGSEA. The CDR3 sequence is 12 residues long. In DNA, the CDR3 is TGCAGCGTTGTGCCCGGGGCCAATGAGCAGTTCTTC. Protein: CSVVPGANEQFF.

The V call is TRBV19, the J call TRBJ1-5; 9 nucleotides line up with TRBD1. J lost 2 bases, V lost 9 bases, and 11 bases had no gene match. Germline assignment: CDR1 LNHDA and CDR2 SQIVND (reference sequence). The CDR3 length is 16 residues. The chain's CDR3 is CASSLTGGAGNQPQHF. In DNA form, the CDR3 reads TGTGCCAGCAGTCTAACAGGGGGCGCAGGCAATCAGCCCCAGCATTTT.

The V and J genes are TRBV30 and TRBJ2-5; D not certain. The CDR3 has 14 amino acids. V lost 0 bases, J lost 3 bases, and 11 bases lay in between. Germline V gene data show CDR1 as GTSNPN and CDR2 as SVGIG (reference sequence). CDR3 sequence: CAWSVTGFEETQYF. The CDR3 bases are TGTGCCTGGAGTGTAACCGGGTTTGAAGAGACCCAGTACTTC.

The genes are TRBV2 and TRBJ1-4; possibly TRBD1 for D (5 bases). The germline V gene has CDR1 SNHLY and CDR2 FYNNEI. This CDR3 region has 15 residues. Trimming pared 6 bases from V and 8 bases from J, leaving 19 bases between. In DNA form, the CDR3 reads TGTGCCAGCAGCTTAATGGCAGCCGGGGGAGAAAAACTGTTTTTT. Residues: CASSLMAAGGEKLFF.

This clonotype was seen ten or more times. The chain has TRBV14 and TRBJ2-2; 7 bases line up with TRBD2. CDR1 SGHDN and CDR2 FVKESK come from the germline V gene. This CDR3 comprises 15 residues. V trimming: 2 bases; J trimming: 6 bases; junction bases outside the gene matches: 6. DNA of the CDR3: TGTGCCAGCAGCCAAAGATACGCGGGGGCCGGGGAGCTGTTTTTT. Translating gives CASSQRYAGAGELFF.

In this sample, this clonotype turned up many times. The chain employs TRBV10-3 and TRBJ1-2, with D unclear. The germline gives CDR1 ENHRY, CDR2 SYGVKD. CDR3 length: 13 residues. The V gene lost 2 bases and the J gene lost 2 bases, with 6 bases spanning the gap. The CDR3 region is CAISERGNYGYTF. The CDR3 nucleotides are TGTGCCATCAGTGAGCGTGGGAACTATGGCTACACCTTC.

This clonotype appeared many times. CDR3 sequence: CATSDHDYGYTF. The CDR3 DNA reads TGTGCCACCAGTGACCACGACTATGGCTACACCTTC. This chain uses TRBV24-1 with TRBJ1-2; D uncertain. This CDR3 comprises 12 residues. V dropped 4 bases and J dropped 3 bases, with 5 bases sitting between them. Germline V gene lookup returns CDR1 KGHDR and CDR2 SFDVKD.

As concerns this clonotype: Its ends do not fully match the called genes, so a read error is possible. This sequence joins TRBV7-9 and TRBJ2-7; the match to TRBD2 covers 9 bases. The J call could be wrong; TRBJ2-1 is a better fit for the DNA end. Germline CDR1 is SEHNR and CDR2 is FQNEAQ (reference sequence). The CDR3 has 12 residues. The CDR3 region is CATSSLAGEQFF. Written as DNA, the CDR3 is TGTGCCACCAGCAGCCTAGCGGGGGAGCAGTTCTTC.

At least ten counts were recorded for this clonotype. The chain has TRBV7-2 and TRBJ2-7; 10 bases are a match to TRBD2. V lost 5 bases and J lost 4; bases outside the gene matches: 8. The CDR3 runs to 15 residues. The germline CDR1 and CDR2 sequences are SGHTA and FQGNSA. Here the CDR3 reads CASSPRTSGRYEQYF. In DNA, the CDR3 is TGTGCCAGCAGCCCCCGGACTAGCGGTCGATACGAGCAGTACTTC.

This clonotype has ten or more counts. The CDR3 loop is CASTYSQGYEQYF. DNA for the CDR3: TGTGCCAGCACCTACTCCCAGGGTTACGAGCAGTACTTC. The chain joins TRBV6-6 to TRBJ2-7, with D tentatively TRBD1 (5 bases). Trimming stripped 7 bases from V and 4 bases from J, with 14 bases between. The CDR3 is 13 amino acids. The germline CDR1 and CDR2 sequences are MNHNY and SVGAGI (reference sequence).

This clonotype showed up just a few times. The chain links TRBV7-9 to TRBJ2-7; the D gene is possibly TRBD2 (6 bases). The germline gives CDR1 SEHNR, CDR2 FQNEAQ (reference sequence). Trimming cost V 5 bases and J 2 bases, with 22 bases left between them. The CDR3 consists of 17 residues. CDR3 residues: CASSPYGGPGTTYEQYF. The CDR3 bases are TGTGCCAGCAGCCCATATGGAGGGCCAGGTACAACCTACGAGCAGTACTTC. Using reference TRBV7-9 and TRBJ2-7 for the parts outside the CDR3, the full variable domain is DTGVSQNPRHKITKRGQNVTFRCDPISEHNRLYWYRQTLGQGPEFLTYFQNEAQLEKSRLLSDRFSAERPKGSFSTLEIQRTEQGDSAMYLCASSPYGGPGTTYEQYFGPGTRLTVT.

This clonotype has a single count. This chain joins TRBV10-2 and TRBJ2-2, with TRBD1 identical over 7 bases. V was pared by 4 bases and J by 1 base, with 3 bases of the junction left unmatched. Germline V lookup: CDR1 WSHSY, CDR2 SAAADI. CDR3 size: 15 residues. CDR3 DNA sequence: TGCGCCAGCAGTGCGGGACAGCTGAACACCGGGGAGCTGTTTTTT. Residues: CASSAGQLNTGELFF.

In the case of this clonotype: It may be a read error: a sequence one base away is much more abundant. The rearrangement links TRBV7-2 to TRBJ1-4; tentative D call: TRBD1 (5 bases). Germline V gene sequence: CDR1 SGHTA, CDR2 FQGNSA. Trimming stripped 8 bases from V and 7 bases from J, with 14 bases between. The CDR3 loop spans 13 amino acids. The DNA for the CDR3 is TGTGCCAGCGGCTCGGCTAGGGGTGAAAAACTGTTTTTT. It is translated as CASGSARGEKLFF.

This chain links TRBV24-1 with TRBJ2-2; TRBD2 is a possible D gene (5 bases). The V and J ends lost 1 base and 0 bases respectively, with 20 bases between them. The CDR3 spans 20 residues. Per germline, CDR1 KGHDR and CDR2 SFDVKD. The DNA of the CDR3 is TGTGCCACCAGTGATTTAAGGTGGCGAGGGCCGGGCGCGAACACCGGGGAGCTGTTTTTT. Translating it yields CATSDLRWRGPGANTGELFF.

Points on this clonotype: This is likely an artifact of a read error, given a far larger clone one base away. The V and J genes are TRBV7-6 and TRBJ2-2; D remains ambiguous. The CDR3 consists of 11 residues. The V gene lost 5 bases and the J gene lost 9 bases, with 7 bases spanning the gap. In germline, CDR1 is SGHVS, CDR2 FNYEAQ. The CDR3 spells CASSPARELFF. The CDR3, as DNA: TGTGCCAGCAGCCCGGCCCGGGAGCTGTTTTTT.

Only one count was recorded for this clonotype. The chain's CDR3 is CASSFRLAREQYF. CDR3 sequence (DNA): TGTGCCAGCAGCTTCAGACTAGCGAGGGAGCAGTACTTC. V is TRBV5-4 and J is TRBJ2-7; 8 positions agree with TRBD2. The CDR3 runs 13 residues. Trimming at V came to 2 bases and at J to 7 bases, leaving 5 bases not matched to a gene. The germline V gene has CDR1 SGHNT and CDR2 YYREEE (reference sequence). The full variable domain, rest sourced from reference TRBV5-4 and TRBJ2-7, is ETGVTQSPTHLIKTRGQQVTLRCSSQSGHNTVSWYQQALGQGPQFIFQYYREEENGRGNFPPRFSGLQFPNYSSELNVNALELDDSALYLCASSFRLAREQYFGPGTRLTVT.

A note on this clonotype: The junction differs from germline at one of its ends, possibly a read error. CDR3 in amino acids: CAGSQDRETQYF. DNA of the CDR3: TGTGCCGGCAGCCAAGATAGAGAGACCCAGTACTTC. V and J are TRBV7-2 and TRBJ2-5, with D uncertain. Germline CDR1 SGHTA, CDR2 FQGNSA. This CDR3 region has 12 residues.

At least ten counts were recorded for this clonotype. The CDR3 is CASSIDTGQRNTIYF. DNA for the CDR3: TGTGCCAGTAGTATAGATACGGGACAGCGAAACACCATATATTTT. This chain uses TRBV19 with TRBJ1-3; 7 nucleotides agree with TRBD1. The J segment lost 5 bases and the V segment lost 0 bases, leaving 4 bases of the junction unmatched. The CDR3 is 15 residues long. Germline-derived CDR1 and CDR2 are LNHDA and SQIVND (reference sequence).

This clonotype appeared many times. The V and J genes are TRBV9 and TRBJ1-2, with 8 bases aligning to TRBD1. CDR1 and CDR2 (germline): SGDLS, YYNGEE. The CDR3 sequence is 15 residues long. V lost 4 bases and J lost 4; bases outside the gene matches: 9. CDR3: CASSPRTGWGYGYTF. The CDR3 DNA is TGTGCCAGCAGCCCTCGGACAGGGTGGGGCTATGGCTACACCTTC.

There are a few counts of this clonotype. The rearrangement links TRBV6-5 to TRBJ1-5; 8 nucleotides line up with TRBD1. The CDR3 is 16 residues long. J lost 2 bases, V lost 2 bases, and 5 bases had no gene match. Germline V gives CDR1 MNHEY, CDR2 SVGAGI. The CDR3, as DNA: TGTGCCAGCAGTTACAGTGACAGGGGACGCAATCAGCCCCAGCATTTT. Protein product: CASSYSDRGRNQPQHF.

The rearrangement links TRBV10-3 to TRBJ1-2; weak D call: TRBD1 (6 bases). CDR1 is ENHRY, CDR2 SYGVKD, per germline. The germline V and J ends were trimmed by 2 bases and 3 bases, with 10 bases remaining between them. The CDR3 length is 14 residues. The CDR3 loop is CAISERRQDYGYTF. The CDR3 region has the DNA TGTGCCATCAGTGAGAGACGACAGGACTATGGCTACACCTTC.

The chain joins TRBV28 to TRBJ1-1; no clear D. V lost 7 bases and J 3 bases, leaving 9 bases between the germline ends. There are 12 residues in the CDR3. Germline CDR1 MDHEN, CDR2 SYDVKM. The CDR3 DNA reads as TGTGCCAGCACCCGAGCGCACACTGAAGCTTTCTTT. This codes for CASTRAHTEAFF.